The clone carrying this TCR beta chain has ten or more counts. With a J-beta primer mix and a sample-barcoded 5' primer, a second PCR ran roughly 6 to 12 cycles. TCRdb called the 5' RACE reads again in MiXCR, with one record for every CDR3 protein. The table shows about 1.6 million distinct CDR3 sequences, with about 31% occurring only once. CDR1 WSHSY and CDR2 SAAADI come from the germline V gene. The V segment lost 8 bases and the J segment 1 base; nucleotides outside the gene matches: 17. The CDR3 is 17 amino acids. The data are from a study of blood T cells in healthy people across ages. The genes are TRBV10-2 and TRBJ2-7; 7 nucleotides match TRBD1. The sample consisted of blood. This sequence originates from a young woman in good health. The CDR3 is CASAKGGMGQSSYEQYF. As DNA, the CDR3 is TGCGCCAGCGCAAAAGGGGGTATGGGACAGTCTTCCTACGAGCAGTACTTC.